One T cell receptor (beta chain) is described in this entry. Only in-frame clones appear in the TCRdb table, and some are missing; sequencing was by immunoSEQ multiplex PCR. This sample has over 85,000 clones, with about 88% found just once. Trimming cost V 2 bases and J 2 bases; bases outside gene matches: 7. The CDR3 extends over 16 amino acids. Per the germline V gene, CDR1 is MGHRA and CDR2 is YSYEKL. The data stem from a study of control samples from healthy donors and cancer patients. The chain employs TRBV4-1 and TRBJ2-7, with 9 positions matching TRBD1. Sequencing was done on a sample of PBMCs. The source is a man in his 70s with lung cancer. CDR3: CASSQTLDRGAYEQYF. For the CDR3, the DNA is TGCGCCAGCAGCCAAACCCTGGACAGGGGAGCCTACGAGCAGTACTTC.